The TCR beta chain under discussion was sequenced for a study of CD8 T cells in ankylosing spondylitis. This clonotype has a handful of counts. Its antigen is still unknown. The germline CDR1 and CDR2 sequences are LGHNA and YNFKEQ. Trimming removed 0 bases from V and 7 bases from J, with 12 bases in between. The CDR3 is 14 amino acids. 5'-RACE, quantitative and with molecular barcodes, yielded the TCR beta libraries. TCRdb reprocessed the 5' RACE reads with MiXCR, giving one entry per CDR3 protein. This sample has fewer than 500,000 distinct CDR3 sequences, with about 20% found just once. General study points: Fewer than ten highly homologous variants made up a TCR beta motif that seemed to typify ankylosing spondylitis blood. Significant enrichment of disease-linked clones was reported in matched ankylosing spondylitis synovial fluid. Within peripheral blood, clones linked to disease were CD8+ and relatively rare. Previous work reported some of these motif variants in the synovial fluid and blood of reactive arthritis.

V and J are TRBV4-2 and TRBJ2-5, with D unresolved. The origin of this receptor is a male donor with ankylosing spondylitis. The material sequenced was blood, either unsorted or a sorted T cell fraction (not recorded which). The CDR3 here is CASSQELDPGTQYF. The CDR3 DNA reads TGTGCCAGCAGCCAAGAGTTAGACCCAGGGACCCAGTACTTC.